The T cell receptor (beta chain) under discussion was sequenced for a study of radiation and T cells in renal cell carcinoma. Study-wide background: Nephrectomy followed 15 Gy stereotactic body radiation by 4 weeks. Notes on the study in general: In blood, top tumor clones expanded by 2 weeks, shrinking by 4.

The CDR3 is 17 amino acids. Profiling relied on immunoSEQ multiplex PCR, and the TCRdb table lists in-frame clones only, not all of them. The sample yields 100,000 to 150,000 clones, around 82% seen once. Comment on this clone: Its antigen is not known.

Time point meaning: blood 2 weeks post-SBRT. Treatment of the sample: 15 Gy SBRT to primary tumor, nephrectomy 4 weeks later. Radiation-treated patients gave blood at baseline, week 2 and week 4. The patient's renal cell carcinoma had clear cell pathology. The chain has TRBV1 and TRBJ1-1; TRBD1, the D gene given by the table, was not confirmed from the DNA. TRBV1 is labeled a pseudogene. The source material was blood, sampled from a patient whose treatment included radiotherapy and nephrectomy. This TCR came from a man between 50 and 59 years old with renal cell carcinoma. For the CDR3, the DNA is TGCACCAGCAGCCACCGCGGACAGGGCATTATGAACACTGAAGCTTTCTTT. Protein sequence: CTSSHRGQGIMNTEAFF.